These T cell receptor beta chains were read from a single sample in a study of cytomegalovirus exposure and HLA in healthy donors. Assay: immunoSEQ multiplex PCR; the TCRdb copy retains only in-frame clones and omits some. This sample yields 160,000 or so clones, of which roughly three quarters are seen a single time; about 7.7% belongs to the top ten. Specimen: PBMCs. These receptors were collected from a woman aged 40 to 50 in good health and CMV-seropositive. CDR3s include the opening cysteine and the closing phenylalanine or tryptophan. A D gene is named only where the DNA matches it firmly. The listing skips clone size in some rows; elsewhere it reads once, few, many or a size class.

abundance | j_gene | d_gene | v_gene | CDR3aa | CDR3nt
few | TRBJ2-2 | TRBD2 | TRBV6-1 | CASLISGGRSGELFF | TGTGCCAGCCTTATTAGCGGGGGGCGGTCAGGGGAGCTGTTTTTT
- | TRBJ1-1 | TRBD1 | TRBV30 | CACQVWGQGNTEAFF | TGTGCCTGCCAAGTTTGGGGACAGGGCAACACTGAAGCTTTCTTT
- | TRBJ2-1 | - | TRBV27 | CASSSKSTTPTNNEQFF | TGTGCCAGCAGTTCTAAATCGACTACCCCCACAAACAATGAGCAGTTCTTC
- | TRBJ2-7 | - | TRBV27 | CASSPTQSGYEQYF | TGTGCCAGCAGTCCCACTCAGAGCGGCTACGAGCAGTACTTC
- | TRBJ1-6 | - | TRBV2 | CASSENIVSPLHF | TGTGCCAGCAGTGAAAATATAGTTTCCCCCCTCCACTTT
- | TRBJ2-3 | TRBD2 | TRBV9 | CASSERGGQITDTQYF | TGTGCCAGCAGTGAGCGGGGGGGCCAGATCACAGATACGCAGTATTTT
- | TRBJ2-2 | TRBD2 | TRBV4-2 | CASSQVASGTFAGELFF | TGTGCCAGCAGCCAAGTGGCTAGCGGCACGTTCGCCGGGGAGCTGTTTTTT
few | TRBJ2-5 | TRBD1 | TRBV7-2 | CASSLTGFIETQYF | TGTGCCAGCAGCTTGACAGGGTTTATCGAGACCCAGTACTTC
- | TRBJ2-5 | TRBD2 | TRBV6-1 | CATRGLVDETQYF | TGTGCCACCCGAGGACTAGTCGACGAGACCCAGTACTTC
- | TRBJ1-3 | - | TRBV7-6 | CASSQRTVGSGNTIYF | TGTGCCAGCAGCCAACGTACAGTAGGCTCTGGAAACACCATATATTTT
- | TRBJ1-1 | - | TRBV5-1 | CASSFNSFNTEAFF | TGCGCCAGCAGCTTTAATAGCTTTAACACTGAAGCTTTCTTT
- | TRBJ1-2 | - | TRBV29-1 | CSVEIGVLAGYGYTF | TGCAGCGTTGAAATAGGCGTCCTGGCGGGCTATGGCTACACCTTC
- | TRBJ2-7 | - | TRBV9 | CASSAGAGEQYF | TGTGCCAGCAGCGCAGGGGCTGGCGAGCAGTACTTC
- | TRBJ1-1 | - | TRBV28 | CASSLGTSGREAFF | TGTGCCAGCAGTTTAGGGACTAGCGGCCGTGAAGCTTTCTTT
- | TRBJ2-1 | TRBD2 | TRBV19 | CASYSGGLNNEQFF | TGTGCCAGTTATAGCGGGGGGCTCAACAATGAGCAGTTCTTC
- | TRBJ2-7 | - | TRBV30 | CAGQQGSYEQYF | TGTGCCGGGCAACAGGGCTCCTACGAGCAGTACTTC
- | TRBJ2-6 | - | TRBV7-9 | CASSPPGANVLTF | TGTGCCAGCAGCCCTCCTGGGGCCAACGTCCTGACTTTC
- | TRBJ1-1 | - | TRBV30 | CAWNQEEGTEAFF | TGTGCCTGGAACCAGGAGGAGGGCACTGAAGCTTTCTTT
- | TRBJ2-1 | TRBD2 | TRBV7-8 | CASRTALARGRNEQFF | TGTGCCAGCAGAACAGCTCTAGCGCGGGGGAGGAATGAGCAGTTCTTC
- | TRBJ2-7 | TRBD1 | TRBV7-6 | CASSSTQGYEQYF | TGTGCCAGCAGCTCCACACAGGGGTACGAGCAGTACTTC
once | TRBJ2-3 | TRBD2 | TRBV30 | CAWSPTSGGTDTQYF | TGTGCCTGGTCCCCGACTAGCGGGGGCACAGATACGCAGTATTTT
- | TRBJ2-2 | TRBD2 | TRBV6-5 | CASSSGGAVGELFF | TGTGCCAGCAGTAGCGGGGGAGCGGTCGGGGAGCTGTTTTTT
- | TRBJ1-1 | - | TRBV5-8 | CASSFLTEAFF | TGTGCCAGCAGCTTCCTCACTGAAGCTTTCTTT
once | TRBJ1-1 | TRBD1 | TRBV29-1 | CSARTGGMNTEAFF | TGCAGCGCCCGGACAGGGGGGATGAACACTGAAGCTTTCTTT
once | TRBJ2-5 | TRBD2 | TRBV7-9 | CASSFGGTLAGGETQYF | TGTGCCAGCAGCTTTGGAGGGACACTAGCGGGGGGAGAGACCCAGTACTTC
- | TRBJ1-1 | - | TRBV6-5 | CASRETGTEAFF | TGTGCCAGCAGGGAAACAGGCACTGAAGCTTTCTTT
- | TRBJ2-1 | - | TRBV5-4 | CASSLLAGALYNEQFF | TGTGCCAGCAGCTTGTTGGCAGGGGCCCTCTACAATGAGCAGTTCTTC
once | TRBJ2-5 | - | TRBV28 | CATTGFGKTQYF | TGTGCCACTACAGGGTTTGGAAAGACCCAGTACTTC
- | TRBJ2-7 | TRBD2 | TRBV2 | CASSPGTSGYEQYF | TGTGCCAGCAGTCCCGGGACTAGCGGCTACGAGCAGTACTTC
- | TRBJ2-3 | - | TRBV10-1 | CASSSGVYPTDTQYF | TGCGCCAGCAGTTCAGGGGTATATCCCACAGATACGCAGTATTTT
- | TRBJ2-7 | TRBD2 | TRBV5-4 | CASSETAGPYEQYF | TGTGCCAGCAGCGAAACAGCGGGGCCCTACGAGCAGTACTTC
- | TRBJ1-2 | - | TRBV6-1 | CASSESWGGPGYGYTF | TGTGCCAGCAGCGAATCCTGGGGGGGGCCCGGCTATGGCTACACCTTC
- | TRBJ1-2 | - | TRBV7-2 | CASSTSPRQSSYGYTF | TGTGCCAGCAGTACCAGTCCCCGCCAATCCTCCTATGGCTACACCTTC
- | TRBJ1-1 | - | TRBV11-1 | CASSLAVGGRTEAFF | TGTGCCAGCAGCTTAGCGGTGGGGGGAAGAACTGAAGCTTTCTTT